This T cell receptor beta chain came from a study of blood T cells in healthy people across ages. Primers used in a second PCR of about 6 to 12 cycles were a sample-barcoded 5' primer and a J-beta primer mix. From the 5' RACE reads, TCRdb called clonotypes with MiXCR, one entry per CDR3 protein. This repertoire shows approximately 730,000 distinct CDR3 sequences, about 53% found once; its top ten account for approximately 40%. This sequence was found in a man of 80 years or more in good health. Sequencing was performed on blood.

CDR3 DNA: TGCAGTGCCCCTGAGACAGGGGCTCGTACAGATGGCTACACCTTC. Translated, it gives CSAPETGARTDGYTF. The V and J genes are TRBV20-1 and TRBJ1-2; TRBD1 matches 8 bases. This CDR3 region has 15 residues. Germline values: CDR1 DFQATT, CDR2 SNEGSKA (reference sequence). The junction had 15 bases not matched to a gene; V was cut back by 6 bases and J by 6 bases.